This TCR beta chain was profiled in a study of T cell responses to AZD1222 COVID-19 vaccine (TCRdb year 2021). Concerning the study at large: AZD1222 recipients with second doses at about 4 weeks or about 12 weeks were pooled, because spike-specific TCR depth and breadth did not differ between schedules. TCR sequencing covered approximately 230 trial participants: approximately 200 given two doses of AZD1222 and approximately 26 given two doses of MenACWY control vaccine. Trial participants were enrolled by age into 18-55, 56-69 and 70-plus year subgroups, with approximately 150, 28 and 58 TCR-sequenced participants respectively.

The CDR3 regions of human TCRbeta chains were subjected to immunosequencing. The authors' pipeline ran thus. TCRs in the repertoires were compared against a reference library of SARS-CoV-2-specific TCRs that had been generated with the MIRA antigen-specificity platform. Breadth was defined as the fraction of unique TCRs that were SARS-CoV-2-associated. Depth was defined as the fraction of total T cells that were SARS-CoV-2-associated. Using the MIRA data, each spike-specific TCR was assigned both to the spike region to which the TCR was reactive and to a CD4 or CD8 class. Log10-transformed breadth and depth values were compared by one-way ANOVA with Sidak's multiple comparisons tests. The immuneACCESS repertoire file appears here via TCRdb, limited to in-frame rearrangements. These files lack a portion of the clones; in checked studies, under half of the deficit traces to unresolved V genes, and the cause of the others is not known. The D gene and trimming were derived from the DNA, and the V and J assignments and clone size from that table. This sample is represented by approximately 92,000 clones; around 90% of them were singletons. Jointly, the top ten make up about 20% of the sample.

From cysteine to phenylalanine, the CDR3 is 12 amino acids long. Only CDR3 DNA is held: 36 bases, read in frame from base 1. V gives up 2 bases and J gives up 4 bases, and the segment between their germline ends measures 5 bases. The germline V gene encodes CDR1 KGHSH and CDR2 LQKENI. As for this clone: Its antigen remains undetermined. The input lacks base qualities; no much larger clone sits a single base away.

Broad study findings and their caveats: In the small 56-69-year group, the increase in depth fell short of significance, most likely because of low power. Because no samples from the day 14 peak response were available, repertoires could be characterized only after the peak T cell response. Nearly half of unique spike-specific TCRs reportedly recognized epitopes outside regions mutated in the B.1.351 and B.1.1.7 variants. Conclusions about previously exposed vaccinees were limited because only five to seven AZD1222 recipients were SARS-CoV-2 seropositive at baseline. Participants were mostly white British, with more females than males. The authors suggested clonal diversity may have been underestimated. Vaccine-associated CD4 TCRs spanned the whole spike protein, with dominant responses in regions 160-218 and 743-854. A significant rise in spike-specific TCR breadth and depth was observed after two AZD1222 doses relative to day 0 and relative to MenACWY recipients.

The intended sense of this specimen's time point label: baseline before first vaccination. The vaccinee samples were drawn from two UK trials, COV001 and COV002, one of which was a single-blind randomized controlled phase 2/3 trial testing AZD1222 (ChAdOx1 nCoV-19) in healthy adults. Trial participant PBMC samples were collected at day 0 and day 28 after the second dose for TCRbeta chain sequencing. The sequence was collected from an adult in good health. The chain employs TRBV18 and TRBJ1-1; the D gene cannot be resolved reliably. Sample: peripheral blood, taken on day 0 of AZD1222 vaccination. This receptor carries the CDR3 CASSPGLTEAFF. The DNA is as follows: TGTGCCAGCTCACCAGGGCTCACTGAAGCTTTCTTT.